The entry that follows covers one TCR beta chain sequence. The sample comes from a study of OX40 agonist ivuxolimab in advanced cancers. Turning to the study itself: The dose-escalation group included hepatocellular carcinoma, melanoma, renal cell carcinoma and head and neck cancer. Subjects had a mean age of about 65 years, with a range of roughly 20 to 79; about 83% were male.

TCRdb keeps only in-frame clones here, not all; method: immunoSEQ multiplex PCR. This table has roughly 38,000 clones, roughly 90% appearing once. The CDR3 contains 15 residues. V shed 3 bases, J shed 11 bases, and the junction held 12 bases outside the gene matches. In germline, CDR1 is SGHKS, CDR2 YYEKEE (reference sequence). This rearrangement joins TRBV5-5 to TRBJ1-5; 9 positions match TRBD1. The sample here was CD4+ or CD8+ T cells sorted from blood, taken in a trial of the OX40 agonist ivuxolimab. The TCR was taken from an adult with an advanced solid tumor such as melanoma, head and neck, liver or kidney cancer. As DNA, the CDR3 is TGTGCCAGCAGCTACGGGGACAGGGAGTTCGAGGCCCAGCATTTT. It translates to CASSYGDREFEAQHF.